Listed below are T cell receptor beta chains from one sample, sequenced in a study of cytotoxic CD8 clonotypes in ibrutinib-treated CLL. Sequenced by immunoSEQ multiplex PCR; TCRdb stores in-frame clones only, minus some. Of 130,000 to 150,000 clones listed, around 80% are singletons. This specimen was PBMCs, taken after 12 months of ibrutinib treatment. The receptors come from a human donor with chronic lymphocytic leukemia. Both conserved end residues are part of each CDR3. The D gene is left open where the match is weak. For some rows the clone size is stated as once, few or many, or as a class when expanded; others skip it.

v_call	d_call	clone_size	j_call	cdr3_nt	cdr3_aa
TRBV7-2	TRBD2	few	TRBJ2-7	TGTGCCAGCAGCTCAGGGACTAGCGGACCCTACGAGCAGTACTTC	CASSSGTSGPYEQYF
TRBV18	TRBD2	.	TRBJ2-2	TGTGCCAGCACGGGACTAGCGGGAGTAAGAAAAGGCGGGGAGCTGTTTTTT	CASTGLAGVRKGGELFF
TRBV5-1	.	.	TRBJ2-1	TGCGCCAGCAGCTTAAACAATGAGCAGTTCTTC	CASSLNNEQFF
TRBV5-4	TRBD1	.	TRBJ1-1	TGTGCCAGCAGCCCGACAGGGGGCCAGACTGAAGCTTTCTTT	CASSPTGGQTEAFF
TRBV7-8	.	.	TRBJ1-2	TGTGCCAGCAGCTTAAGAGGGCTGGATGGCTACACCTTC	CASSLRGLDGYTF
TRBV5-6	TRBD2	.	TRBJ2-5	TGTGCCAGCACCACGGTGCGCGCTAGCGGGAGTCACGAGACCCAGTACTTC	CASTTVRASGSHETQYF
TRBV5-4	.	.	TRBJ2-3	TGTGCCAGCAGCTCCCGGGGCAAGAGCACAGATACGCAGTATTTT	CASSSRGKSTDTQYF
TRBV13	TRBD1	.	TRBJ1-1	TGTGCCAGCAGCCCAGGGGGCCTACTCGTCGTGAACACTGAAGCTTTCTTT	CASSPGGLLVVNTEAFF
TRBV6-4	.	few	TRBJ2-7	TGTGCCAGCAGTGAGAAGTCCTACGAGCAGTACTTC	CASSEKSYEQYF
TRBV6-6	.	.	TRBJ2-5	TGTGCCAGCAGTTATGCGGAGAACCAGTACTTC	CASSYAENQYF
TRBV7-2	TRBD1	.	TRBJ2-2	TGTGCCAGCAGCTTTGGACAGGGCAGGGAGCTGTTTTTT	CASSFGQGRELFF
TRBV6-6	.	.	TRBJ2-4	TGTGCCAGCAGTACCTCCAGGGATGCCAAAAACATTCAGTACTTC	CASSTSRDAKNIQYF
TRBV7-2	.	.	TRBJ2-7	TGTGCCAGCAGCTTGGTAGTTGAGCAGTACTTC	CASSLVVEQYF
TRBV7-9	TRBD2	few	TRBJ2-2	TGTGCCAGCAGCTTCCTTGGGGGACTAGCATCCCCCACCGGGGAGCTGTTTTTT	CASSFLGGLASPTGELFF
TRBV6-5	TRBD1	once	TRBJ2-5	TGTGCCAGCAGCCCCGACAGGGGGACCCGGGAGACCCAGTACTTC	CASSPDRGTRETQYF
TRBV7-2	TRBD1	once	TRBJ1-4	TGTGCCAGCAGCCAAGACAGGGGTGAAAATGAAAAACTGTTTTTT	CASSQDRGENEKLFF
TRBV7-3	TRBD2	.	TRBJ2-1	TGTGCCAGCAGCCTAGCGGGAGGAGACTACAATGAGCAGTTCTTC	CASSLAGGDYNEQFF
TRBV4-1	TRBD1	.	TRBJ1-4	TGCGCCAGCAGCCAGAAACAGGGGAAGCCTAATGAAAAACTGTTTTTT	CASSQKQGKPNEKLFF
TRBV4-1	.	.	TRBJ1-5	TGCGCCAGCAGCCAAGACAGAGGCCATCAGCCCCAGCATTTT	CASSQDRGHQPQHF
TRBV27	TRBD1	.	TRBJ1-2	TGTGCCAGCAGTTTCCAAGGACAGGGTGCCTATGGCTACACCTTC	CASSFQGQGAYGYTF
TRBV2	.	.	TRBJ2-5	TGTGCCAGCAGTGAGAAACAGGAGGGGTGGGAGACCCAGTACTTC	CASSEKQEGWETQYF
TRBV5-1	TRBD2	.	TRBJ2-1	TGCGCCAGCAGCTTATTCGGGACTAGCGGGAGTGATGAGCAGTTCTTC	CASSLFGTSGSDEQFF
TRBV9	.	.	TRBJ2-7	TGTGCCAGCAGCGGCCCGGGTCTCTCCTACGAGCAGTACTTC	CASSGPGLSYEQYF
TRBV5-4	TRBD2	.	TRBJ2-5	TGTGCCAGCAGCTTGGGTATAGCGGGAGGGGAGGAGACCCAGTACTTC	CASSLGIAGGEETQYF
TRBV20-1	.	.	TRBJ2-3	TGCAGTGCTAATCCGAAGGGTACGCAGTATTTT	CSANPKGTQYF